This TCR beta chain appears in the sequencing data of a study of OX40 agonist ivuxolimab in advanced cancers. For the study at large: Patients received ivuxolimab, an agonistic anti-OX40 (CD134) antibody.

The J segment lost 5 bases and the V segment lost 8 bases, leaving 3 bases of the junction unmatched. The CDR3 covers 13 residues. CDR1 and CDR2 from the germline V gene are MDHEN and SYDVKM. TCRdb's copy holds only in-frame clones and misses some; the assay was immunoSEQ multiplex PCR. The sample records more than 45,000 clones, 88% being singletons. Material: CD4+ or CD8+ T cells sorted from blood, obtained in a trial of the OX40 agonist ivuxolimab. This receptor was identified in an adult with an advanced solid tumor such as melanoma, head and neck, liver or kidney cancer. The chain joins TRBV28 to TRBJ2-1; 10 bases match TRBD2. The CDR3 DNA follows: TGTGCCAGCGGACTAGCGGAAAACAATGAGCAGTTCTTC. Protein: CASGLAENNEQFF. The variable domain in full, with the rest retrieved from reference TRBV28 and TRBJ2-1, is DVKVTQSSRYLVKRTGEKVFLECVQDMDHENMFWYRQDPGLGLRLIYFSYDVKMKEKGDIPEGYSVSREKKERFSLILESASTNQTSMYLCASGLAENNEQFFGPGTRLTVL.